This T cell receptor (beta chain) was sequenced in a study of OX40 agonist ivuxolimab in advanced cancers. On this clone: Its antigen is as yet unknown.

Overall study findings and caveats: At doses 0.1 to 3.0 mg/kg, CD4+ and CD8+ clones expanded.

Clones were read by immunoSEQ multiplex PCR, and TCRdb kept only the in-frame ones, dropping some. Altogether 70,000 to 95,000 clones are present, about 90% being singletons, with the ten largest covering around 0.33%. There are 14 residues in the CDR3. CDR1 and CDR2 (germline): SNHLY, FYNNEI. With V trimmed by 7 bases and J by 8 bases, 8 bases remained unmatched. The rearrangement joins TRBV2 to TRBJ1-4, with TRBD1 matching over 9 bases. Here the sequenced sample was CD4+ or CD8+ T cells sorted from blood, taken in a trial of the OX40 agonist ivuxolimab. The source of this sequence is an adult with an advanced solid tumor such as melanoma, head and neck, liver or kidney cancer. In DNA, the CDR3 is TGTGCCAGCAACCTGGACAGGGGAGACGAAAAACTGTTTTTT. Encoded protein: CASNLDRGDEKLFF.